This T cell receptor (beta chain) emerged from a study of blood T cell repertoires in COVID-19. Background on the study: Samples came from the United States, Italy and Spain, spanning acute and convalescent COVID-19.

In regard to this clone: In the same sample, other DNA sequences code for this CDR3.

Germline loops: CDR1 SGHRS, CDR2 YFSETQ. This CDR3 contains 14 residues. V lost 2 bases to trimming and J lost 3 bases; unmatched junction nucleotides: 4. Authors' analysis steps: Amplifying reference gene primers gave estimates of nucleated cell counts. This table comes from immunoSEQ multiplex PCR, and its TCRdb copy is limited to in-frame clones, with some not included. The V and J calls and clone size come from that table; D and trimming were worked out from the DNA. The repertoire includes roughly 18,000 clones, roughly nine tenths of them detected once, and roughly a sixth sits in the top ten. The chain couples TRBV5-1 to TRBJ2-5, with TRBD2 identical over 7 bases. Sample: peripheral blood. The TCR was taken from a man between 65 and 85 years old with acute or convalescent COVID-19. CDR3 amino acids: CASSFGTSEETQYF. The CDR3 DNA is TGCGCCAGCAGCTTCGGTACTAGCGAAGAGACCCAGTACTTC.